What follows are 25 T cell receptor beta chains derived from one specimen sequenced in a study of shared clonotypes between healthy human individuals. Sequencing used immunoSEQ multiplex PCR; TCRdb keeps in-frame clones, though not all of them. The profile shows roughly 500,000 clones, 70% to 80% of them singletons. The specimen was PBMCs. Receptors were obtained from a woman aged 40 to 49 in good health. Some clones in this sample may be carry-over from other donors' samples.

This clone was counted a few times. This sequence joins TRBV30 and TRBJ1-1, with 8 bases identical to TRBD1. The V gene end was trimmed by 2 bases and the J gene end by 10 bases; junction bases not matched to a gene: 9. The germline V gene encodes CDR1 GTSNPN and CDR2 SVGIG (reference sequence). The CDR3 extends over 13 amino acids. The CDR3 DNA reads as TGTGCCTGGAGTCCGACAGGGGTAGGCGGAGCTTTCTTT. Translating it yields CAWSPTGVGGAFF.

The V gene is TRBV28, the J gene TRBJ2-1, with 10 bases aligning to TRBD2. The CDR3 runs 12 residues. Losses at the gene ends were 7 bases for V and 6 bases for J; bases not matched to a gene: 0. Per germline, CDR1 MDHEN and CDR2 SYDVKM. Written as DNA, the CDR3 is TGTGCCAGCACTAGCGGGGGCAATGAGCAGTTCTTC. The encoded protein is CASTSGGNEQFF. The full variable domain, rest sourced from reference TRBV28 and TRBJ2-1, is DVKVTQSSRYLVKRTGEKVFLECVQDMDHENMFWYRQDPGLGLRLIYFSYDVKMKEKGDIPEGYSVSREKKERFSLILESASTNQTSMYLCASTSGGNEQFFGPGTRLTVL.

The chain uses TRBV19 and TRBJ1-2; D unresolved. Trimming took 2 bases from V and 2 from J, leaving 6 bases between them. The CDR3 has 13 residues. CDR1 and CDR2 (germline): LNHDA, SQIVND (reference sequence). The CDR3 here is CASSILGNYGYTF. Here the CDR3 DNA reads TGTGCCAGTAGTATATTGGGAAACTATGGCTACACCTTC.

This CDR3 reads CASSSERGRSYNEQFF. The CDR3 DNA follows: TGTGCCAGCAGTTCAGAGCGGGGGAGGTCCTACAATGAGCAGTTCTTC. The J gene is TRBJ2-1, the V gene TRBV28; 8 bases are shared with TRBD2. Germline V lookup: CDR1 MDHEN, CDR2 SYDVKM. Germline trimming cut 4 bases from V and 1 base from J; bases unmatched to any gene: 6. CDR3 size: 16 residues.

V usage is TRBV11-2 and J usage is TRBJ1-2; 8 bases map to TRBD1. CDR3 length: 16 residues. V dropped 4 bases and J dropped 4; count of bases not matched to a gene: 11. CDR1 and CDR2 from the germline V gene are SGHAT and FQNNGV. CDR3 nucleotides: TGTGCCAGCAGCTCGATTACAGGGGGAGGGGCCTATGGCTACACCTTC. Its translation is CASSSITGGGAYGYTF. Looking up the rest from reference TRBV11-2 and TRBJ1-2 gives the full variable domain: EAGVAQSPRYKIIEKRQSVAFWCNPISGHATLYWYQQILGQGPKLLIQFQNNGVVDDSQLPKDRFSAERLKGVDSTLKIQPAKLEDSAVYLCASSSITGGGAYGYTFGSGTRLTVV.

The chain recombines TRBV11-2 with TRBJ2-7; the D gene is possibly TRBD1 (5 bases). The germline CDR1 and CDR2 sequences are SGHAT and FQNNGV. The ends were cut back, 5 bases at V and 3 bases at J, with 11 bases in the middle. The CDR3 runs 13 residues. The CDR3 sequence is CASSPGIRYEQYF. The CDR3 DNA reads TGTGCCAGCAGCCCAGGGATTCGCTACGAGCAGTACTTC. Together with reference TRBV11-2 and TRBJ2-7, the CDR3 gives the full variable domain: EAGVAQSPRYKIIEKRQSVAFWCNPISGHATLYWYQQILGQGPKLLIQFQNNGVVDDSQLPKDRFSAERLKGVDSTLKIQPAKLEDSAVYLCASSPGIRYEQYFGPGTRLTVT.

J is TRBJ2-7 and V is TRBV7-9, with 11 bases identical to TRBD1. The germline V gene has CDR1 SEHNR and CDR2 FQNEAQ (reference sequence). The V and J ends lost 4 bases and 3 bases, in that order; junction bases with no gene match: 2. The CDR3 runs 14 residues. CDR3 sequence reads: CASSWGQGGYEQYF. As DNA, the CDR3 is TGTGCCAGCAGCTGGGGACAGGGGGGCTACGAGCAGTACTTC.

This rearrangement joins TRBV7-2 to TRBJ2-3; TRBD1 aligns across 7 bases. The J segment lost 1 base and the V segment lost 3 bases, leaving 1 base of the junction unmatched. The germline gives CDR1 SGHTA, CDR2 FQGNSA. This CDR3 is built from 14 residues. The CDR3 region has the DNA TGTGCCAGCAGCTTTGACAGGGGCACAGATACGCAGTATTTT. It yields the protein CASSFDRGTDTQYF.

The genes are TRBV27 and TRBJ1-1; D is ambiguous. The CDR3 runs to 13 residues. The V end lost 6 bases, the J end lost 6 bases, and 14 bases lay between the germline ends. CDR1 is MNHEY and CDR2 is SMNVEV in the germline V gene (reference sequence). DNA of the CDR3: TGTGCCAGCAGCTCCTACTGGGAGTCTGAAGCTTTCTTT. It translates to CASSSYWESEAFF.

The chain recombines TRBV7-6 with TRBJ2-1, with 9 bases lining up with TRBD2. With V trimmed by 2 bases and J by 8 bases, 4 bases remained unmatched. Germline CDR1 is SGHVS and CDR2 is FNYEAQ. CDR3 size: 14 residues. The chain's CDR3 is CASSLQLAGDEQFF. CDR3 DNA: TGTGCCAGCAGCTTACAACTAGCGGGCGATGAGCAGTTCTTC.

The chain links TRBV5-4 to TRBJ2-1, with D maybe TRBD1 (5 bases). The CDR3 contains 14 residues. Per germline, CDR1 SGHNT and CDR2 YYREEE (reference sequence). The V gene lost 0 bases and the J gene lost 5 bases, with 9 bases spanning the gap. This chain's CDR3 is CASSLVGVDNEQFF. CDR3 DNA sequence: TGTGCCAGCAGCTTGGTAGGGGTGGACAATGAGCAGTTCTTC.

V gene TRBV5-1 combines with J gene TRBJ2-3, with D perhaps TRBD1 (6 bases). The CDR3 runs 15 residues. Germline values: CDR1 SGHRS, CDR2 YFSETQ. Trimming removed 4 bases at V and 1 base at J, with 13 bases between. CDR3 coding DNA: TGCGCCAGCAGCCCTAGGGGACACGGCACAGATACGCAGTATTTT. Its translation is CASSPRGHGTDTQYF.

The chain carries TRBV9 and TRBJ2-3, with D possibly being TRBD2 (5 bases). The CDR3 spans 14 residues. Looked up from germline, CDR1 is SGDLS and CDR2 is YYNGEE. V was shortened by 4 bases and J by 3 bases, with 12 bases between the two germline ends. The CDR3 DNA reads as TGTGCCAGCAGCTCTCAGGACTCAACAGATACGCAGTATTTT. Translated, it gives CASSSQDSTDTQYF.

The rearrangement joins TRBV11-1 to TRBJ2-7; 8 bases match TRBD1. This CDR3 is 16 amino acids long. Germline assignment: CDR1 SGHAT and CDR2 FQDESV (reference sequence). The V segment lost 5 bases and the J segment 2 bases; nucleotides outside the gene matches: 11. CDR3: CASSQGGQVYPYEQYF. DNA of the CDR3: TGTGCCAGCAGCCAGGGGGGACAGGTGTACCCCTACGAGCAGTACTTC. The full variable domain, in which reference TRBV11-1 and TRBJ2-7 provide the parts outside the CDR3, is EAEVAQSPRYKITEKSQAVAFWCDPISGHATLYWYRQILGQGPELLVQFQDESVVDDSQLPKDRFSAERLKGVDSTLKIQPAELGDSAMYLCASSQGGQVYPYEQYFGPGTRLTVT.

The chain couples TRBV29-1 to TRBJ2-3, with D uncertain. The germline CDR1 and CDR2 sequences are SQVTM and ANQGSEA. The V end lost 0 bases, the J end lost 0 bases, and 10 bases lay between the germline ends. This CDR3 comprises 15 residues. Here the CDR3 DNA reads TGCAGCGTTGAAGAGATGGGGAAGAGCACAGATACGCAGTATTTT. It translates to CSVEEMGKSTDTQYF.

This sequence joins TRBV5-8 and TRBJ1-2; perhaps TRBD1 as D (6 bases). In germline, CDR1 is SGHTS, CDR2 YDEGEE. The germline V and J ends were trimmed by 4 bases and 2 bases, with 15 bases remaining between them. The CDR3 runs 15 residues. CDR3 sequence (DNA): TGTGCCAGCAGCGATCGGGGGCGCGGGAACTATGGCTACACCTTC. Its translation: CASSDRGRGNYGYTF.

This chain links TRBV19 with TRBJ2-1, with 9 bases identical to TRBD1. CDR3 length: 15 amino acids. Germline loops: CDR1 LNHDA, CDR2 SQIVND (reference sequence). J was trimmed by 8 bases and V by 6 bases; bases with no gene match: 11. In DNA form, the CDR3 reads TGTGCCAGTAGCCTCCCGGGACAGGGAAGGTATGAGCAGTTCTTC. This translates into CASSLPGQGRYEQFF.

The V call is TRBV11-3, the J call TRBJ2-3, with 8 bases that match TRBD2. The germline V gene has CDR1 SGHNT and CDR2 YENEEA. The CDR3 extends over 16 amino acids. V was pared by 6 bases and J by 4 bases, with 12 bases of the junction left unmatched. The DNA for the CDR3 is TGTGCCAGCAGTCTTGGACTAGCTGGTGTTTCAGATACGCAGTATTTT. Amino acids: CASSLGLAGVSDTQYF.

This clone appeared once. The V gene is TRBV27, the J gene TRBJ2-1, with TRBD2 matching 10 bases. The CDR3 is 19 amino acids. Looked up from germline, CDR1 is MNHEY and CDR2 is SMNVEV (reference sequence). V lost 6 bases to trimming and J lost 0 bases; unmatched junction nucleotides: 14. Here the CDR3 reads CASSRIPSGLANSYNEQFF. The CDR3 nucleotides are TGTGCCAGCAGCCGTATCCCCTCGGGACTAGCGAACTCCTACAATGAGCAGTTCTTC.

This clone turned up a few times. The chain joins TRBV11-2 to TRBJ2-5, with a possible D match to TRBD1 (5 bases). Germline V lookup: CDR1 SGHAT, CDR2 FQNNGV. V lost 1 base and J lost 4, with 13 bases in between. The length of the CDR3 is 15 residues. CDR3: CASSLGGEPRETQYF. The CDR3, as DNA: TGTGCCAGCAGCTTAGGGGGCGAACCCCGAGAGACCCAGTACTTC.

The genes are TRBV6-5 and TRBJ2-3; a weak D match, TRBD2 (5 bases). CDR1 is MNHEY, CDR2 SVGAGI, per germline. The CDR3 is 15 residues long. V was cut by 0 bases and J by 2 bases, with 9 bases left in between. The CDR3 nucleotides are TGTGCCAGCAGTTACTCGCGGGTTTCCACAGATACGCAGTATTTT. Amino acid sequence: CASSYSRVSTDTQYF.

A single count supports this clone. This rearrangement joins TRBV21-1 to TRBJ2-1; the table's D call, TRBD2, was not checked against the DNA. TRBV21-1 is annotated as a pseudogene. This CDR3 comprises 14 residues. The CDR3 region is CASGAGRSYNEQFF. The CDR3 nucleotides read TGTGCCAGCGGAGCGGGTCGATCCTACAATGAGCAGTTCTTC.

The chain couples TRBV7-2 to TRBJ1-1; 7 nucleotides align to TRBD1. Germline V gives CDR1 SGHTA, CDR2 FQGNSA. The J segment lost 3 bases and the V segment lost 5 bases, leaving 9 bases of the junction unmatched. The length of the CDR3 is 15 residues. The CDR3 is CASSPETGRYTEAFF. For the CDR3, the DNA is TGTGCCAGCAGCCCGGAGACAGGGAGGTACACTGAAGCTTTCTTT.

The CDR3 DNA follows: TGTGCCACCAGCAGAGATAGAAGGACGCAGTATTTT. This sequence encodes CATSRDRRTQYF. This chain joins TRBV15 and TRBJ2-3, with D unclear. The germline V gene encodes CDR1 LNHNV and CDR2 YYDKDF (reference sequence). V was cut by 0 bases and J by 9 bases, with 7 bases left in between. The CDR3 spans 12 residues.

A few counts support this clone. The chain is built from TRBV28 and TRBJ1-4; tentative D call: TRBD1 (5 bases). The CDR3 covers 12 residues. The ends were cut back, 6 bases at V and 7 bases at J, with 9 bases in the middle. CDR1 and CDR2 from the germline V gene are MDHEN and SYDVKM. Here the CDR3 DNA reads TGTGCCAGCAGAAACACAGGTGAAAAACTGTTTTTT. Amino acid sequence: CASRNTGEKLFF.